These 7 T cell receptor beta chains were sequenced from one sample in a study of T-cell reconstitution after alpha-beta-depleted transplantation in children. Construction of the TCRbeta library involved unique molecular identifiers. One entry per CDR3 protein results from TCRdb running MiXCR on the PCR reads. The sample includes 70,000 or so distinct CDR3 sequences, under 13% seen only once; the top ten take around 14%. The sample in question was PBMCs, obtained before TCRalphabeta/CD19-depleted stem cell transplant. These receptors originate from a boy aged 10-17 years with acute myeloid leukemia, due to receive a stem cell transplant.

This clonotype occurred many times. The chain uses TRBV5-1 and TRBJ2-7, with D unclear. V gave up 0 bases and J gave up 3 bases, with 7 bases separating them. This CDR3 spans 13 amino acids. Germline V gene sequence: CDR1 SGHRS, CDR2 YFSETQ. CDR3: CASSLGYNYEQYV. In DNA form, the CDR3 reads TGCGCCAGCAGCTTGGGGTACAACTACGAGCAGTACGTC.

The chain recombines TRBV5-5 with TRBJ1-1; D unclear. Germline lookup yields CDR1 SGHKS and CDR2 YYEKEE (reference sequence). V was shortened by 4 bases and J by 1 base, with 17 bases between the two germline ends. The CDR3 runs 16 residues. DNA of the CDR3: TGTGCCAGCAGCCCCCCCTCTTTGACGGCGAACACTGAAGCTTTCTTT. This encodes CASSPPSLTANTEAFF.

This clonotype was seen at least ten times. The rearrangement joins TRBV20-1 to TRBJ1-2, with no clear D. The CDR3 covers 14 residues. Germline loops: CDR1 DFQATT, CDR2 SNEGSKA (reference sequence). V lost 1 base and J 5 bases, leaving 14 bases between the germline ends. The CDR3 DNA reads TGCAGTGCTAGAGGGAGCCTTCGGGGATATGGCTACACCTTC. It yields the protein CSARGSLRGYGYTF.

This clonotype was observed at least ten times. The rearrangement links TRBV7-6 to TRBJ1-2; D gene uncertain. The CDR3 length is 13 residues. V lost 2 bases to trimming and J lost 7 bases, with 11 bases between them. Germline V CDR1 and CDR2: SGHVS, FNYEAQ. DNA of the CDR3: TGTGCCAGCAGCTTATATGTAGAAGGTGGCTACACCTTC. It codes for CASSLYVEGGYTF.

This clonotype was recorded many times. This sequence joins TRBV18 and TRBJ1-5; 10 bases line up with TRBD1. The CDR3 runs 14 residues. Germline-derived CDR1 and CDR2 are KGHSH and LQKENI. V gave up 3 bases and J gave up 4 bases; unmatched junction bases: 0. The CDR3 region has the DNA TGTGCCAGCTCACCGGACAGGGGGAATCAGCCCCAGCATTTT. Protein: CASSPDRGNQPQHF.

V gene TRBV7-6 combines with J gene TRBJ2-7; 7 bases fit TRBD1. The germline CDR1 and CDR2 sequences are SGHVS and FNYEAQ. This CDR3 has 13 residues. The V and J ends lost 5 bases and 4 bases, in that order; junction bases with no gene match: 5. CDR3 in DNA: TGTGCCAGCAGCCCGGGGACAGTGTACGAGCAGTACTTC. Its translation is CASSPGTVYEQYF.

This clonotype was recorded a few times. This may be a read error: a much more frequent sequence differs by one nucleotide. The V gene is TRBV5-1, the J gene TRBJ2-5, with TRBD1 as a possible D gene (5 bases). Per the germline V gene, CDR1 is SGHRS and CDR2 is YFSETQ. V was shortened by 4 bases and J by 3 bases, with 13 bases between the two germline ends. There are 14 residues in the CDR3. This chain's CDR3 is CASSPEQAEETQYF. DNA of the CDR3: TGCGCCAGCAGCCCCGAACAGGCGGAAGAGACCCAGTACTTC.